The entry below gives a single TCR beta chain sequence along with its context. The antigen is undetermined. Genomic DNA per cell subset filled all wells of several immunoSEQ plates. Profiled with immunoSEQ multiplex PCR; TCRdb holds only in-frame clones, not every one. Among 500,000 to 550,000 clones, 90% to 97% were seen once, and the ten largest hold around 0.067%. The sample is drawn from a study of shared clonotypes between healthy human individuals. Whole-study findings and limits: Researchers sampled only blood; tissue repertoires likely differ. Large depth notwithstanding, sorted-subset sequencing proved incomplete by rarefaction.

Germline assignment: CDR1 MNHNS and CDR2 SASEGT. J gave up 3 bases and V 4 bases, and 9 bases lay outside the gene matches. CDR3 length: 16 residues. Material: naive CD4+ T cells sorted from blood. Indicated subset: CD45RA+ positively selected. V gene TRBV6-1 combines with J gene TRBJ2-7; 10 bases align to TRBD1. The receptor was isolated from a woman aged 25 to 39 in good health. The DNA for the CDR3 is TGTGCCAGCAGTGGACAGGGGGCTACTAGCGGCTACGAGCAGTACTTC. This translates into CASSGQGATSGYEQYF.